This entry lists 28 T cell receptor beta chains sequenced from one sample in a study of blood T cell repertoires in COVID-19. Using immunoSEQ multiplex PCR, the repertoire was profiled, and TCRdb retains in-frame clones only, with some absent. The sample holds over 200,000 clones; about 87% are singletons and the top ten take less than 3.5%. Sequenced: peripheral blood. The receptors derive from a man younger than 40 with COVID-19, enrolled during active disease.

V gene TRBV6-5 combines with J gene TRBJ1-1; the match to TRBD1 covers 7 bases. Germline V gene data show CDR1 as MNHEY and CDR2 as SVGAGI. The CDR3 length is 14 residues. Trimming removed 3 bases from V and 2 bases from J; junction bases left unmatched: 3. The CDR3 DNA sequence: TGTGCCAGCAGTTATGGACAGGCAAACACTGAAGCTTTCTTT. Its protein is CASSYGQANTEAFF.

The gene calls are TRBV7-6 and TRBJ2-1, with D possibly matching TRBD2 (6 bases). CDR1 is SGHVS and CDR2 is FNYEAQ in the germline V gene. Trimming took off 5 bases at V and 11 bases at J, with 22 bases between the two ends. The CDR3 extends over 15 amino acids. This CDR3 reads CASSPFVGSDTQQFF. The DNA of the CDR3 is TGTGCCAGCAGCCCTTTCGTCGGGAGCGATACACAGCAGTTCTTC.

This chain links TRBV18 with TRBJ2-1, with 7 nucleotides matching TRBD2. Germline CDR1 KGHSH, CDR2 LQKENI. J gave up 4 bases and V 2 bases, and 8 bases lay outside the gene matches. The CDR3 runs to 16 residues. CDR3 region: CASSPSSGTWYNEQFF. CDR3 nucleotides: TGTGCCAGCTCACCATCAAGCGGGACCTGGTACAATGAGCAGTTCTTC. Full variable domain (outside the CDR3, taken from reference TRBV18 and TRBJ2-1): NAGVMQNPRHLVRRRGQEARLRCSPMKGHSHVYWYRQLPEEGLKFMVYLQKENIIDESGMPKERFSAEFPKEGPSILRIQQVVRGDSAAYFCASSPSSGTWYNEQFFGPGTRLTVL.

The chain is built from TRBV15 and TRBJ2-7; the D is unclear. CDR1 and CDR2 from the germline V gene are LNHNV and YYDKDF (reference sequence). V lost 0 bases and J lost 0, with 6 bases in between. The CDR3 length is 14 residues. This chain's CDR3 is CATSREASSYEQYF. The CDR3 coding sequence is TGTGCCACCAGCAGAGAGGCCAGCTCCTACGAGCAGTACTTC.

The chain is built from TRBV9 and TRBJ1-5; D may be TRBD1 (6 bases). Germline lookup yields CDR1 SGDLS and CDR2 YYNGEE. V was shortened by 2 bases and J by 9 bases, with 12 bases between the two germline ends. The CDR3 contains 13 residues. The CDR3: CASSVGGPGPQHF. The CDR3 nucleotides read TGTGCCAGCAGCGTTGGGGGCCCGGGGCCCCAGCATTTT.

The chain is built from TRBV3-1 (or the pseudogene TRBV3-2) and TRBJ2-7, with TRBD1 matching over 8 bases. Trimming removed 3 bases from V and 2 bases from J; junction bases left unmatched: 6. The germline V gene has CDR1 LGHDT and CDR2 YNNKEL (reference sequence). The CDR3 loop spans 15 amino acids. CDR3 in DNA: TGTGCCAGCAGCCATCAGCTGACAGGGGCCTACGAGCAGTACTTC. Translating it yields CASSHQLTGAYEQYF.

This chain joins TRBV11-1 and TRBJ1-6, with D unresolved. Looked up from germline, CDR1 is SGHAT and CDR2 is FQDESV (reference sequence). V was clipped by 2 bases and J by 10 bases, with 6 bases between them. This CDR3 spans 12 amino acids. The DNA of the CDR3 is TGTGCCAGCAGCTTACCCCTCTCACCCCTCCACTTT. Translating it yields CASSLPLSPLHF. Drawing the rest from reference TRBV11-1 and TRBJ1-6, the complete variable domain is EAEVAQSPRYKITEKSQAVAFWCDPISGHATLYWYRQILGQGPELLVQFQDESVVDDSQLPKDRFSAERLKGVDSTLKIQPAELGDSAMYLCASSLPLSPLHFGNGTRLTVT.

J is TRBJ2-1 and V is TRBV4-3; 7 bases map to TRBD1. This CDR3 spans 15 amino acids. Germline-derived CDR1 and CDR2 are LGHNA and YSLEER. V trimming: 1 base; J trimming: 0 bases; junction bases outside the gene matches: 0. DNA of the CDR3: TGCGCCAGCAGCCAAGGGGACAGCTCCTACAATGAGCAGTTCTTC. It encodes CASSQGDSSYNEQFF.

V and J are TRBV2 and TRBJ1-1, with 9 bases that match TRBD1. The junction had 7 bases not matched to a gene; V was cut back by 6 bases and J by 2 bases. The CDR3 is made up of 15 amino acids. Germline CDR1 SNHLY, CDR2 FYNNEI. CDR3 coding DNA: TGTGCCAGCAGCCCGGGACAGGGTACCAACACTGAAGCTTTCTTT. Protein product: CASSPGQGTNTEAFF.

This clone was found a few times. The chain joins TRBV7-2 to TRBJ1-2, with 8 nucleotides matching TRBD1. V lost 7 bases, J lost 2 bases, and 9 bases stayed unmatched. The germline CDR1 and CDR2 sequences are SGHTA and FQGNSA. The CDR3 runs to 15 residues. In nucleotides, the CDR3 is TGTGCCAGCATCGAAACAGGGGGAGGAAACTATGGCTACACCTTC. Translating it yields CASIETGGGNYGYTF.

The chain carries TRBV4-2 and TRBJ1-2; 8 nucleotides align to TRBD1. Losses at the gene ends were 0 bases for V and 1 base for J; bases not matched to a gene: 10. Germline V lookup: CDR1 LGHNA, CDR2 YNFKEQ. This CDR3 region has 18 residues. CDR3 DNA: TGTGCCAGCAGCCAAGAGTGGGCCGGGACAGGCCTTAACTATGGCTACACCTTC. Amino acids: CASSQEWAGTGLNYGYTF.

CDR3 amino acids: CASSLGVAGVGEQYF. CDR3 coding DNA: TGTGCCAGCAGCTTAGGGGTGGCGGGAGTGGGCGAGCAGTACTTC. J is TRBJ2-7 and V is TRBV7-2; 7 bases agree with TRBD2. The CDR3 has 15 amino acids. Losses at the gene ends were 1 base for V and 6 bases for J; bases not matched to a gene: 9. Germline values: CDR1 SGHTA, CDR2 FQGNSA.

The chain has TRBV7-2 and TRBJ2-7, with 9 bases that match TRBD2. The V gene's germline CDR1 is SGHTA and CDR2 FQGNSA. V lost 4 bases, J lost 0 bases, and 13 bases stayed unmatched. This CDR3 region has 18 residues. Here the CDR3 reads CASSWGLASGTNSYEQYF. The DNA of the CDR3 is TGTGCCAGCAGCTGGGGTTTGGCTAGCGGGACTAACTCCTACGAGCAGTACTTC.

This clone was detected many times. This rearrangement joins TRBV5-1 to TRBJ1-6; 7 bases fit TRBD1. Germline CDR1 and CDR2: SGHRS and YFSETQ. The CDR3 covers 14 residues. Trimming took 6 bases from V and 7 from J; bases not matched to a gene: 7. The CDR3: CASKGQMTNSPLHF. The DNA of the CDR3 is TGCGCCAGCAAGGGACAGATGACGAATTCACCCCTCCACTTT.

This sequence joins TRBV6-5 and TRBJ2-3; D may be TRBD2 (6 bases). Trimming shortened V by 4 bases and J by 4 bases, and 12 bases separated the two germline ends. From germline, CDR1 is MNHEY and CDR2 SVGAGI. This CDR3 spans 14 amino acids. Here the CDR3 DNA reads TGTGCCAGCAGTTCCAGACTAGTTCCAGATACGCAGTATTTT. Residues: CASSSRLVPDTQYF.

This chain connects TRBV5-4 to TRBJ2-4; the D gene is possibly TRBD1 (5 bases). The CDR3 consists of 15 residues. CDR1 and CDR2 from the germline V gene are SGHNT and YYREEE (reference sequence). V lost 3 bases and J lost 2, with 12 bases in between. This chain's CDR3 is CASSSTQVPKNIQYF. The CDR3 DNA follows: TGTGCCAGCAGCTCAACACAGGTCCCCAAAAACATTCAGTACTTC.

This sequence joins TRBV28 and TRBJ2-4; perhaps TRBD1 as D (7 bases). Trimming removed 1 base from V and 0 bases from J, with 13 bases in between. This CDR3 comprises 17 residues. CDR1 and CDR2 from the germline V gene are MDHEN and SYDVKM. The CDR3 DNA is TGTGCCAGCAGTTTATCGGAGGGGGCCTTAGCCAAAAACATTCAGTACTTC. Protein product: CASSLSEGALAKNIQYF. Together with reference TRBV28 and TRBJ2-4, the CDR3 gives the full variable domain: DVKVTQSSRYLVKRTGEKVFLECVQDMDHENMFWYRQDPGLGLRLIYFSYDVKMKEKGDIPEGYSVSREKKERFSLILESASTNQTSMYLCASSLSEGALAKNIQYFGAGTRLSVL.

The J gene is TRBJ2-4, the V gene TRBV3-1 (or the pseudogene TRBV3-2), with 8 bases fitting TRBD1. Germline loops: CDR1 LGHDT, CDR2 YNNKEL (reference sequence). The CDR3 contains 16 residues. J was trimmed by 4 bases and V by 3 bases; bases with no gene match: 8. The CDR3 nucleotides are TGTGCCAGCAGCCAGGGGGACAGGCCTCAAAAAAACATTCAGTACTTC. This gives the protein CASSQGDRPQKNIQYF.

This clone was observed once. The chain uses TRBV18 and TRBJ1-5; 9 nucleotides match TRBD1. The CDR3 runs to 15 residues. After removal of 6 bases from V and 2 bases from J, the junction contained 5 bases not matched to a gene. Germline CDR1 KGHSH, CDR2 LQKENI. The CDR3 DNA sequence: TGTGCCAGCTCTACAGGGGGCAGTGGCAATCAGCCCCAGCATTTT. Amino acid sequence: CASSTGGSGNQPQHF.

The gene calls are TRBV29-1 and TRBJ2-2; D gene ambiguous. This CDR3 has 13 amino acids. The germline V gene has CDR1 SQVTM and CDR2 ANQGSEA. Trimming pared 1 base from V and 5 bases from J, leaving 8 bases between. The CDR3 nucleotides read TGCAGCGTTGAAGGTCAGAGGACCGGGGAGCTGTTTTTT. It is translated as CSVEGQRTGELFF.

The chain links TRBV20-1 to TRBJ2-7; the match to TRBD1 covers 10 bases. Per the germline V gene, CDR1 is DFQATT and CDR2 is SNEGSKA (reference sequence). Trimming took 3 bases from V and 6 from J; bases not matched to a gene: 8. The CDR3 loop spans 14 amino acids. CDR3 coding DNA: TGCAGTGCTAGTGATGGACAGGGGGTCTCCGAGCAGTACTTC. Amino acids: CSASDGQGVSEQYF.

The CDR3 sequence is CASSKTGSTEAFF. The CDR3 DNA reads as TGTGCCAGCAGCAAAACAGGGTCCACTGAAGCTTTCTTT. This chain links TRBV27 with TRBJ1-1, with D possibly TRBD1 on 6 matching bases. CDR3 length equals 13 residues. Germline CDR1 MNHEY, CDR2 SMNVEV (reference sequence). Between the trimmed V and J ends, which lost 6 bases and 4 bases, there was a span of 12 bases.

The rearrangement links TRBV11-3 to TRBJ2-3; D is possibly TRBD2 (6 bases). V lost 2 bases to trimming and J lost 3 bases, with 18 bases between them. Germline CDR1 is SGHNT and CDR2 is YENEEA. The CDR3 spans 17 residues. Here the CDR3 DNA reads TGTGCCAGCAGCTTACGGGGTTCGGAAGCGGGTACAGATACGCAGTATTTT. It yields the protein CASSLRGSEAGTDTQYF.

The chain couples TRBV7-9 to TRBJ1-4, with 7 bases that match TRBD1. In germline, CDR1 is SEHNR, CDR2 FQNEAQ (reference sequence). CDR3 length equals 14 residues. J lost 7 bases, V lost 5 bases, and 7 bases had no gene match. The CDR3 sequence is CASSLTGHGEKLFF. Here the CDR3 DNA reads TGTGCCAGCAGCCTGACAGGGCATGGTGAAAAACTGTTTTTT.

This clone was detected once. The chain is built from TRBV7-2 and TRBJ1-3; D gene ambiguous. Trimming took off 5 bases at V and 0 bases at J, with 11 bases between the two ends. The CDR3 has 15 amino acids. The germline V gene encodes CDR1 SGHTA and CDR2 FQGNSA. The CDR3 DNA reads TGTGCCAGCAGCCGGACTGATAGCTCTGGAAACACCATATATTTT. This codes for CASSRTDSSGNTIYF.

V gene TRBV29-1 combines with J gene TRBJ2-1, with 9 bases lining up with TRBD1. The V and J ends lost 6 bases and 5 bases, in that order; junction bases with no gene match: 5. The CDR3 runs 13 residues. Germline V gene data show CDR1 as SQVTM and CDR2 as ANQGSEA. The CDR3 nucleotides are TGCAGCGTGGCCGGGACAGGGAACAATGAGCAGTTCTTC. This codes for CSVAGTGNNEQFF.

The chain recombines TRBV9 with TRBJ2-1; the match to TRBD2 covers 7 bases. The CDR3 sequence is 14 residues long. Germline V gene sequence: CDR1 SGDLS, CDR2 YYNGEE. V gave up 0 bases and J gave up 8 bases; unmatched junction bases: 5. CDR3 in DNA: TGTGCCAGCAGCGTAGGTGGGAGGGAGGATGAGCAGTTCTTC. Amino acids: CASSVGGREDEQFF.

The rearrangement joins TRBV24-1 to TRBJ2-3; a possible D gene is TRBD1 (5 bases). V dropped 2 bases and J dropped 2 bases, with 10 bases sitting between them. Looked up from germline, CDR1 is KGHDR and CDR2 is SFDVKD. The CDR3 covers 15 residues. The CDR3 bases are TGTGCCACCAGTGATTCTGGGGCTTCCACAGATACGCAGTATTTT. It translates to CATSDSGASTDTQYF.